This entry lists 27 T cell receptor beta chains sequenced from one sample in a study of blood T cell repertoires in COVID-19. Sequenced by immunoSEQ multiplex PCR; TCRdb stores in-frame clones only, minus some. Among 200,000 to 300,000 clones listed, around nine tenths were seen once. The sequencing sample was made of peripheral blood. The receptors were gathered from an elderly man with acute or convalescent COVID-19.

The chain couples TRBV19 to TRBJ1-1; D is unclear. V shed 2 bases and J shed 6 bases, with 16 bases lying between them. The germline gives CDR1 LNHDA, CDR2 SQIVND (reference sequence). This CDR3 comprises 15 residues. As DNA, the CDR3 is TGTGCCAGTAGTATAAGGTCAAATCTGAGGGCTGAAGCTTTCTTT. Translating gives CASSIRSNLRAEAFF.

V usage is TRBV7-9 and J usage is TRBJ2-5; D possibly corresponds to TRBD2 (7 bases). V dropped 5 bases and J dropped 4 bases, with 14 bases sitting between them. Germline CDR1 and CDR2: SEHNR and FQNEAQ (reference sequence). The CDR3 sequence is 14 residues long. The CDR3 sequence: CASSDGGGGETQYF. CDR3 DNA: TGTGCCAGCAGCGACGGCGGGGGCGGAGAGACCCAGTACTTC.

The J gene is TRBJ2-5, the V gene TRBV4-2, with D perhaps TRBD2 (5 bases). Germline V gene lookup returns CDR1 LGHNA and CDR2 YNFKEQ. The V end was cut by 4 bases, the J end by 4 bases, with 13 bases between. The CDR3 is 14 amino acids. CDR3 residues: CASSPGLGVETQYF. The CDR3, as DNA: TGTGCCAGCAGCCCCGGACTGGGAGTAGAGACCCAGTACTTC.

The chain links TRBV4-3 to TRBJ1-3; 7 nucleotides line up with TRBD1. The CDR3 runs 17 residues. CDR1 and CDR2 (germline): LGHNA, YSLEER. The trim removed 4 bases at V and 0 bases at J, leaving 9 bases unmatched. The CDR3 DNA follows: TGCGCCAGCAGCCTAGACAGGGCCCTTGTCTCTGGAAACACCATATATTTT. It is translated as CASSLDRALVSGNTIYF.

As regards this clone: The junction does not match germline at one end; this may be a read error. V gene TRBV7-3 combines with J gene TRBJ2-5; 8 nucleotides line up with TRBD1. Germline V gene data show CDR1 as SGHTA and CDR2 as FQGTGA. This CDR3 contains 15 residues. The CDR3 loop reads CASSVTGTGQETQYF. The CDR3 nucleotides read TGTGCCAGCAGCGTAACCGGGACAGGTCAAGAGACCCAGTACTTC. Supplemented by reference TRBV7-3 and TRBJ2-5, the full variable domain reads GAGVSQTPSNKVTEKGKYVELRCDPISGHTALYWYRQSLGQGPEFLIYFQGTGAADDSGLPNDRFFAVRPEGSVSTLKIQRTERGDSAVYLCASSVTGTGQETQYFGPGTRLLVL.

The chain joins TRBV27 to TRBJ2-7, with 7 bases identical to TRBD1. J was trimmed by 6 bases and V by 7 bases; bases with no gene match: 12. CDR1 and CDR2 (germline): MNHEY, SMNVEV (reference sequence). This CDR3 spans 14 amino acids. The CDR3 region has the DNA TGTGCCAGCACCCGCGGGCAGGGGGTGAGCGAGCAGTACTTC. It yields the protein CASTRGQGVSEQYF.

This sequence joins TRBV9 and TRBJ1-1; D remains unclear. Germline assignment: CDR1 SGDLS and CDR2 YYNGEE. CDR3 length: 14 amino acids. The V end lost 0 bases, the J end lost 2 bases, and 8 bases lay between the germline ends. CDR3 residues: CASSVGQVNTEAFF. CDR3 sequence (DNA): TGTGCCAGCAGCGTAGGCCAGGTCAACACTGAAGCTTTCTTT.

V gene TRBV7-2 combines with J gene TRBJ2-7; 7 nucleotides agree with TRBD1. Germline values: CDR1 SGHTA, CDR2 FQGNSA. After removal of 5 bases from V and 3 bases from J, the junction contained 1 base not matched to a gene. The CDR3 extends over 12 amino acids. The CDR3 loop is CASSRQGYEQYF. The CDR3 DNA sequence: TGTGCCAGCAGCCGACAGGGCTACGAGCAGTACTTC.

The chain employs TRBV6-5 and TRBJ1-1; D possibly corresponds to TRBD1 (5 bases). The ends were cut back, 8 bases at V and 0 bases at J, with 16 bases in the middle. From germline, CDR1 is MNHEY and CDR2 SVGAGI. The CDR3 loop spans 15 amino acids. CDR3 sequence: CASYLGAGMNTEAFF. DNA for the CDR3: TGTGCCAGCTACCTCGGGGCGGGGATGAACACTGAAGCTTTCTTT.

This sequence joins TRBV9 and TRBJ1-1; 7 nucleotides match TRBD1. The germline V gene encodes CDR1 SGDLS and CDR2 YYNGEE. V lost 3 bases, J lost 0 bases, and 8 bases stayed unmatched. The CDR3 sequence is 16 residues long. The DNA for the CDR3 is TGTGCCAGCAGCGCCTGGGACAGCCTTTTGAACACTGAAGCTTTCTTT. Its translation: CASSAWDSLLNTEAFF.

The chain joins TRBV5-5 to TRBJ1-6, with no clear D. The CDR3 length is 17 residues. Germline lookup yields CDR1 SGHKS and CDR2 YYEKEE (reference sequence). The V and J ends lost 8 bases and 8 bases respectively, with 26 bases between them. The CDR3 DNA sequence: TGTGCCAGTCAGCTGTCGGGTCGGGAAGGCGAGTATTCACCCCTCCACTTT. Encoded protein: CASQLSGREGEYSPLHF. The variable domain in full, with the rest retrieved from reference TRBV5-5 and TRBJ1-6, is DAGVTQSPTHLIKTRGQQVTLRCSPISGHKSVSWYQQVLGQGPQFIFQYYEKEERGRGNFPDRFSARQFPNYSSELNVNALLLGDSALYLCASQLSGREGEYSPLHFGNGTRLTVT.

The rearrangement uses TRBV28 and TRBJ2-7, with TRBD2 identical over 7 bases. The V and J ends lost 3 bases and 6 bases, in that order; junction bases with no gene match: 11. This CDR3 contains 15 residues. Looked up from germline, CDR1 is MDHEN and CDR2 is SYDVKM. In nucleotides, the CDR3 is TGTGCCAGCAGTTTCGCGGCGGGAGAGGCGGGCGAGCAGTACTTC. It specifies CASSFAAGEAGEQYF.

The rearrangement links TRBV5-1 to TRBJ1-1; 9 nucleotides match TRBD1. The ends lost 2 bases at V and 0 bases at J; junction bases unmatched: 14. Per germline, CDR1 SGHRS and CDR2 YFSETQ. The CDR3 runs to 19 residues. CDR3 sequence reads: CASSFATGGSLPLNTEAFF. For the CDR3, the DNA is TGCGCCAGCAGCTTTGCGACAGGGGGGTCTCTTCCGCTGAACACTGAAGCTTTCTTT.

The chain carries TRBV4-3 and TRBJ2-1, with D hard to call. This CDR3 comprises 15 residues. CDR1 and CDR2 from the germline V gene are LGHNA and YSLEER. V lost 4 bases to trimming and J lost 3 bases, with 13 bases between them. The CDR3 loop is CASSPLNSNYNEQFF. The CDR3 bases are TGCGCCAGCAGCCCCCTGAACTCCAACTACAATGAGCAGTTCTTC.

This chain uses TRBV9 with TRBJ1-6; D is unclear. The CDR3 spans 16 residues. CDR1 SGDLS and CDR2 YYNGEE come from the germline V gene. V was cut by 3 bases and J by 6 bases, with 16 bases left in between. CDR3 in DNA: TGTGCCAGCAGCGCCAAAGCTGCGAACCTTAATTCACCCCTCCACTTT. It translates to CASSAKAANLNSPLHF.

This CDR3 reads CASSIKTGSYNEQFF. In DNA form, the CDR3 reads TGTGCCAGTAGTATAAAGACTGGCTCCTACAATGAGCAGTTCTTC. This sequence joins TRBV19 and TRBJ2-1; D unclear. The germline V gene encodes CDR1 LNHDA and CDR2 SQIVND (reference sequence). Trimming took off 2 bases at V and 0 bases at J, with 8 bases between the two ends. The CDR3 spans 15 residues.

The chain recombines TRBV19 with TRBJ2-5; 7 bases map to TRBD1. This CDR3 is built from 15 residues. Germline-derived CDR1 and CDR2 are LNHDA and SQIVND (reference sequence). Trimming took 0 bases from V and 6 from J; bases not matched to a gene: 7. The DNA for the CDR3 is TGTGCCAGTAGTATAGACCGACAGGGATGGAAGACCCAGTACTTC. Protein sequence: CASSIDRQGWKTQYF.

The CDR3 loop is CSVLGLAGVGEQFF. The DNA for the CDR3 is TGCAGCGTTTTGGGACTAGCGGGAGTTGGTGAGCAGTTCTTC. The rearrangement uses TRBV29-1 and TRBJ2-1, with 14 bases matching TRBD2. Trimming at V came to 5 bases and at J to 9 bases, leaving 6 bases not matched to a gene. Germline values: CDR1 SQVTM, CDR2 ANQGSEA. The CDR3 contains 14 residues.

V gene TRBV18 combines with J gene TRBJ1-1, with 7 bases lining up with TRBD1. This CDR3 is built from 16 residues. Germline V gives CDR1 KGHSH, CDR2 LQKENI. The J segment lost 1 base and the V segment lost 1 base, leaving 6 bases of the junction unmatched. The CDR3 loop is CASSPQGGQKNTEAFF. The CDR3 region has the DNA TGTGCCAGCTCACCACAGGGGGGACAGAAGAACACTGAAGCTTTCTTT.

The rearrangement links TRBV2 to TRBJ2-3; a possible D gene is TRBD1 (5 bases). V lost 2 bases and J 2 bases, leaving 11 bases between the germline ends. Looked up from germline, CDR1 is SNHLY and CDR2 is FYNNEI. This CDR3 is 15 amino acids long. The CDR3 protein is CASSERGTFTDTQYF. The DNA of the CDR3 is TGTGCCAGCAGTGAAAGGGGAACATTCACAGATACGCAGTATTTT.

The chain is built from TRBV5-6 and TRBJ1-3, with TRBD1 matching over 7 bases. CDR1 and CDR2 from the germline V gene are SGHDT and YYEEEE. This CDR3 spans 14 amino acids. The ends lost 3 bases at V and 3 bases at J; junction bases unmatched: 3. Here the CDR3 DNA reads TGTGCCAGCAGCTCCACAGGGGTTGGAAACACCATATATTTT. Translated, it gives CASSSTGVGNTIYF.

The chain's CDR3 is CASSQVTSGPYEQYF. Here the CDR3 DNA reads TGTGCCAGCAGCCAAGTGACTAGCGGACCCTACGAGCAGTACTTC. The chain couples TRBV3-1 (or the pseudogene TRBV3-2) to TRBJ2-7; 9 bases are shared with TRBD2. Germline V gives CDR1 LGHDT, CDR2 YNNKEL (reference sequence). The CDR3 is 15 residues long. After removal of 1 base from V and 2 bases from J, the junction contained 3 bases not matched to a gene.

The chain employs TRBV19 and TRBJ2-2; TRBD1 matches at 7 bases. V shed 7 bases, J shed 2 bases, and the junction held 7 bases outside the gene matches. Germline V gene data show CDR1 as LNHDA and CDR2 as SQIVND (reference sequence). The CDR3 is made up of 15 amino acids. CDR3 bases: TGTGCCAGTATCCGAGGGGGCCCTAACACCGGGGAGCTGTTTTTT. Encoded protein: CASIRGGPNTGELFF.

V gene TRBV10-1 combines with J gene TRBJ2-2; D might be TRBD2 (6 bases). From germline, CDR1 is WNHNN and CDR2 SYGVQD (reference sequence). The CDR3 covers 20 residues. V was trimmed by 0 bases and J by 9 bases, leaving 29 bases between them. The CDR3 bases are TGCGCCAGCAGTGAGTCTAGGAGAGGCTTGAGCGGGCCCCTGGACCGGGAGCTGTTTTTT. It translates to CASSESRRGLSGPLDRELFF.

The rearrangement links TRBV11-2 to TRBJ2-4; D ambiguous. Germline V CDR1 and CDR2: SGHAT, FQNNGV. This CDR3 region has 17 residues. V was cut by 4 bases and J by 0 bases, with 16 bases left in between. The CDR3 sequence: CASSSLGSRIAKNIQYF. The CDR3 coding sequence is TGTGCCAGCAGCTCCCTGGGCAGCCGGATAGCCAAAAACATTCAGTACTTC.

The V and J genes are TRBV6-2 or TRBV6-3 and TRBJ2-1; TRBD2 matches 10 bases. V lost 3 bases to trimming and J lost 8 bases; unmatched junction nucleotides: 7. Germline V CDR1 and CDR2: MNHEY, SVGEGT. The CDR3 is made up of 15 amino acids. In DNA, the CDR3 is TGTGCCAGCAGTTATGGCGTAGCGGGGGGCTATGAGCAGTTCTTC. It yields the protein CASSYGVAGGYEQFF.

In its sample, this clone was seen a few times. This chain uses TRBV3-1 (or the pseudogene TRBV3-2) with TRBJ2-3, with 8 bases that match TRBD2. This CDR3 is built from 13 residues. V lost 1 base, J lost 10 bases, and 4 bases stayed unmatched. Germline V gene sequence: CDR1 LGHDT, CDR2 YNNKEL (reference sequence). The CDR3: CASSQVRGDPQYF. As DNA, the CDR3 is TGTGCCAGCAGCCAAGTGCGGGGGGACCCGCAGTATTTT.